These 21 T cell receptor beta chains were all obtained from the same sample, sequenced in a study of vaccination and CD4 T cells after COVID-19. Described treatment: roughly 10-day PBMC culture with coronavirus spike peptide pools or control peptides (ViraFEST assay). Antigen specificity for these receptors is unknown. The Oncomine TCR Beta short-read assay was what sequenced the DNA obtained from cultured CD4+ T cells. Each CDR3 protein is one row after TCRdb ran MiXCR on the PCR reads. In the table there are about 4,200 distinct CDR3 sequences, about 20% of which are singletons. Sample: CD4+ T cells from blood, cultured in vitro. The source of these receptors is a human donor who had recovered from COVID-19.

This chain uses TRBV15 with TRBJ1-1, with D hard to call. Germline V gene lookup returns CDR1 LNHNV and CDR2 YYDKDF (reference sequence). This CDR3 comprises 13 residues. Trimming stripped 8 bases from V and 1 base from J, with 11 bases between. The CDR3 sequence: CATGRRENTEAFF. The CDR3 nucleotides read TGTGCCACCGGTAGGAGGGAGAACACTGAAGCTTTCTTT. The entire variable domain, with the rest obtained from reference TRBV15 and TRBJ1-1, is as follows: DAMVIQNPRYQVTQFGKPVTLSCSQTLNHNVMYWYQQKSSQAPKLLFHYYDKDFNNEADTPDNFQSRRPNTSFCFLDIRSPGLGDTAMYLCATGRRENTEAFFGQGTRLTVV.

This clonotype was seen more than once but under ten times. The chain recombines TRBV21-1 with TRBJ1-6; TRBD1 reflects the table's D call only, with no check against the DNA. TRBV21-1 is a pseudogene locus. The CDR3 runs to 17 residues. The CDR3 DNA reads as TGTGCCAGCAGCCTCAGACCTCAGGGGCCGCTCTGGGAACCCCTCCACTTT. Protein sequence: CASSLRPQGPLWEPLHF.

This chain links TRBV5-1 with TRBJ2-3; 7 bases align to TRBD2. V trimming: 4 bases; J trimming: 1 base; junction bases outside the gene matches: 9. This CDR3 comprises 16 residues. Looked up from germline, CDR1 is SGHRS and CDR2 is YFSETQ. CDR3 coding DNA: TGCGCCAGCAGCCGCCTGAGCGGGGAAGGCACAGATACGCAGTATTTT. Amino acid sequence: CASSRLSGEGTDTQYF.

This clonotype has more than one count but fewer than ten. The rearrangement links TRBV20-1 to TRBJ1-2; the D gene is possibly TRBD1 (5 bases). The germline V gene has CDR1 DFQATT and CDR2 SNEGSKA (reference sequence). V was clipped by 0 bases and J by 8 bases, with 13 bases between them. CDR3 length equals 13 residues. The CDR3 region is CSARDGGIAGYTF. The CDR3 bases are TGCAGTGCTAGAGATGGGGGGATAGCAGGCTACACCTTC.

V usage is TRBV2 and J usage is TRBJ1-1; D remains unclear. The CDR3 runs to 15 residues. The germline gives CDR1 SNHLY, CDR2 FYNNEI. Between the trimmed V and J ends, which lost 2 bases and 0 bases, there was a span of 10 bases. For the CDR3, the DNA is TGTGCCAGCAGTGAATCGTTGGTTCTGAACACTGAAGCTTTCTTT. It specifies CASSESLVLNTEAFF.

This clonotype is termed medium-sized. The chain joins TRBV20-1 to TRBJ1-6; D call uncertain. The V end was cut by 3 bases, the J end by 4 bases, with 13 bases between. This CDR3 has 15 residues. Germline V CDR1 and CDR2: DFQATT, SNEGSKA (reference sequence). CDR3 amino acids: CSARTEKGYNSPLHF. The CDR3 bases are TGCAGTGCTAGGACGGAGAAAGGGTATAATTCACCCCTCCACTTT.

The rearrangement uses TRBV21-1 and TRBJ2-6; the D call TRBD1 from the table was never checked on the DNA. TRBV21-1 is labeled a pseudogene. This CDR3 contains 17 residues. The CDR3 DNA follows: TGTGCCAGCACCGCCGGGACGGCTCGCTCTGGGGCCAACGTCCTGACTTTC. Protein: CASTAGTARSGANVLTF.

In its sample, this clonotype ranks as medium-sized. This chain connects TRBV7-9 to TRBJ1-2; a weak D match, TRBD1 (6 bases). CDR3 length: 14 amino acids. Trimming removed 5 bases from V and 4 bases from J, with 14 bases in between. From germline, CDR1 is SEHNR and CDR2 FQNEAQ (reference sequence). The CDR3 spells CASSRDRTIYGYTF. The CDR3 DNA follows: TGTGCCAGCAGCAGAGACAGGACTATCTATGGCTACACCTTC.

This clonotype was found a few times. This chain uses TRBV30 with TRBJ1-6, with TRBD1 identical over 7 bases. The germline V gene has CDR1 GTSNPN and CDR2 SVGIG (reference sequence). V was clipped by 5 bases and J by 13 bases; unmatched bases: 17. This CDR3 region has 15 residues. CDR3 nucleotides: TGTGCCTGGCAGGGCAGGGGGAGTTCGTATAGGCCCCTCCACTTT. Amino acids: CAWQGRGSSYRPLHF.

V gene TRBV18 combines with J gene TRBJ1-1; TRBD1 might be the D (5 bases). V lost 3 bases and J 4 bases, leaving 15 bases between the germline ends. CDR3 length equals 15 residues. CDR1 KGHSH and CDR2 LQKENI come from the germline V gene. CDR3 sequence: CASSPTQGVITEAFF. CDR3 in DNA: TGTGCCAGCTCACCGACGCAGGGAGTTATCACTGAAGCTTTCTTT.

This clonotype is termed medium-sized. J is TRBJ1-6 and V is TRBV27; TRBD1 aligns across 7 bases. The germline CDR1 and CDR2 sequences are MNHEY and SMNVEV (reference sequence). This CDR3 spans 16 amino acids. V lost 6 bases to trimming and J lost 6 bases; unmatched junction nucleotides: 11. The CDR3 DNA reads as TGTGCCAGCAGCCCGATGACAGGGAACGGTAATTCACCCCTCCACTTT. Translated: CASSPMTGNGNSPLHF.

By its share, this clonotype is medium-sized. V is TRBV6-1 and J is TRBJ2-4; D not resolved. In germline, CDR1 is MNHNS, CDR2 SASEGT. Trimming cost V 6 bases and J 0 bases, with 18 bases left between them. The CDR3 contains 17 residues. The CDR3 nucleotides are TGTGCCAGCAGCCCCCTGTCCACTAACGCAGCCAAAAACATTCAGTACTTC. This gives the protein CASSPLSTNAAKNIQYF.

This clonotype occurred a few times. This sequence joins TRBV9 and TRBJ1-1; TRBD1 might be the D (6 bases). V lost 4 bases to trimming and J lost 5 bases, with 15 bases between them. The germline V gene encodes CDR1 SGDLS and CDR2 YYNGEE. The CDR3 sequence is 14 residues long. The CDR3: CASSPRGFGTEAFF. CDR3 in DNA: TGTGCCAGCAGCCCCAGGGGTTTCGGGACTGAAGCTTTCTTT.

This clonotype was seen only a few times. The chain recombines TRBV29-1 with TRBJ1-2, with TRBD1 matching over 7 bases. This CDR3 spans 13 amino acids. The V gene's germline CDR1 is SQVTM and CDR2 ANQGSEA. V lost 3 bases to trimming and J lost 5 bases; unmatched junction nucleotides: 6. This CDR3 reads CSVDSTGNYGYTF. The CDR3 nucleotides are TGCAGCGTTGACTCGACAGGGAATTATGGCTACACCTTC. The complete variable domain, with remaining parts taken from reference TRBV29-1 and TRBJ1-2, reads SAVISQKPSRDICQRGTSLTIQCQVDSQVTMMFWYRQQPGQSLTLIATANQGSEATYESGFVIDKFPISRPNLTFSTLTVSNMSPEDSSIYLCSVDSTGNYGYTFGSGTRLTVV.

J is TRBJ2-7 and V is TRBV6-1; D unresolved. Germline CDR1 MNHNS, CDR2 SASEGT. The length of the CDR3 is 13 residues. The V and J ends lost 4 bases and 2 bases respectively, with 9 bases between them. The CDR3: CASSVQAPYEQYF. CDR3 in DNA: TGTGCCAGCAGTGTCCAAGCGCCCTACGAGCAGTACTTC.

This clonotype rates as medium-sized. The chain joins TRBV6-5 to TRBJ1-6; the D gene is possibly TRBD1 (5 bases). The CDR3 covers 15 residues. The V gene lost 4 bases and the J gene lost 9 bases, with 16 bases spanning the gap. Germline loops: CDR1 MNHEY, CDR2 SVGAGI. This CDR3 is CASSLDGGTSSPLHF. For the CDR3, the DNA is TGTGCCAGCAGTTTGGATGGCGGGACTAGTTCACCCCTCCACTTT.

J is TRBJ1-2 and V is TRBV30; no definite D call. CDR1 and CDR2 from the germline V gene are GTSNPN and SVGIG (reference sequence). V lost 4 bases to trimming and J lost 8 bases, with 14 bases between them. The CDR3 covers 12 residues. The DNA for the CDR3 is TGTGCCTGGACAGGTGGAGAAAACGGCTACACCTTC. This gives the protein CAWTGGENGYTF. Full variable domain (rest looked up from reference TRBV30 and TRBJ1-2): SQTIHQWPATLVQPVGSPLSLECTVEGTSNPNLYWYRQAAGRGLQLLFYSVGIGQISSEVPQNLSASRPQDRQFILSSKKLLLSDSGFYLCAWTGGENGYTFGSGTRLTVV.

The chain uses TRBV5-1 and TRBJ2-3; 7 bases line up with TRBD1. With 5 bases clipped from V and 5 bases from J, the junction kept 5 bases outside the gene matches. Germline values: CDR1 SGHRS, CDR2 YFSETQ. The CDR3 is 13 residues long. As DNA, the CDR3 is TGCGCCAGCAGTCCTAACAGGGGAGATACGCAGTATTTT. It yields the protein CASSPNRGDTQYF. Full variable domain (outside the CDR3, taken from reference TRBV5-1 and TRBJ2-3): KAGVTQTPRYLIKTRGQQVTLSCSPISGHRSVSWYQQTPGQGLQFLFEYFSETQRNKGNFPGRFSGRQFSNSRSEMNVSTLELGDSALYLCASSPNRGDTQYFGPGTRLTVL.

This clonotype counts as medium-sized. The J gene is TRBJ1-1, the V gene TRBV6-5, with D unclear. Germline V gene sequence: CDR1 MNHEY, CDR2 SVGAGI. The CDR3 runs 12 residues. V was pared by 4 bases and J by 4 bases, with 7 bases between. The CDR3 sequence: CASSFAGTEAFF. CDR3 DNA sequence: TGTGCCAGCAGTTTCGCAGGCACTGAAGCTTTCTTT.

This clonotype is labeled medium-sized. This sequence joins TRBV20-1 and TRBJ1-3, with D uncertain. Trimming left V 0 bases short and J 1 base short, with 1 base between. The CDR3 has 12 residues. Germline V CDR1 and CDR2: DFQATT, SNEGSKA (reference sequence). The CDR3 nucleotides read TGCAGTGCTAGAGAATCTGGAAACACCATATATTTT. Translated: CSARESGNTIYF.

This chain links TRBV30 with TRBJ1-1; 9 nucleotides line up with TRBD1. The CDR3 consists of 14 residues. J lost 3 bases, V lost 8 bases, and 10 bases had no gene match. From germline, CDR1 is GTSNPN and CDR2 SVGIG (reference sequence). This chain's CDR3 is CARTGAPWDTEAFF. DNA for the CDR3: TGTGCCCGGACAGGGGCCCCATGGGACACTGAAGCTTTCTTT.